Sequencing of this T cell receptor beta chain was carried out in a study of blood T cells in healthy people across ages. Extracted total RNA amounted to at least 5.5 micrograms for each sample. A second PCR of 7 to 11 cycles used a sample-barcoded 5' primer and a J-beta primer mix. TCRdb reprocessed the 5' RACE reads with MiXCR, giving one entry per CDR3 protein. Of around 800,000 distinct CDR3 sequences listed, approximately 65% are singletons. This clonotype was counted a few times. The specimen was blood. The sequence derives from a man aged 25-45 years in good health.

CDR3 loop: CASRSKDSTDTQYF. CDR3 coding DNA: TGTGCCAGCAGATCCAAGGACAGCACAGATACGCAGTATTTT. The rearrangement uses TRBV6-5 and TRBJ2-3; D call uncertain. The CDR3 spans 14 residues. V lost 6 bases and J lost 0, with 10 bases in between. Germline V gene lookup returns CDR1 MNHEY and CDR2 SVGAGI.